These 12 T cell receptor beta chains originate from one sample sequenced in a study of OX40 agonist ivuxolimab in advanced cancers. Measured with immunoSEQ multiplex PCR; TCRdb has only the in-frame clones, and not every one. The sample contains 60,000 to 90,000 clones, approximately 82% of which appear only once. The sample in question was CD4+ or CD8+ T cells sorted from blood, obtained in a trial of the OX40 agonist ivuxolimab. The source is an adult with an advanced solid tumor such as melanoma, head and neck, liver or kidney cancer.

The chain combines TRBV2 with TRBJ1-5; the D gene is possibly TRBD1 (6 bases). V lost 4 bases and J 4 bases, leaving 14 bases between the germline ends. Germline CDR1 reads SNHLY; CDR2 reads FYNNEI. The CDR3 contains 15 residues. CDR3 region: CASSVWGGGNQPQHF. The CDR3 DNA reads TGTGCCAGCAGTGTGTGGGGGGGCGGGAATCAGCCCCAGCATTTT.

The V call is TRBV5-6, the J call TRBJ1-1, with a tentative D call TRBD1 (6 bases). Germline V gives CDR1 SGHDT, CDR2 YYEEEE. This CDR3 has 16 residues. V gave up 4 bases and J gave up 4 bases, with 20 bases separating them. The CDR3 DNA follows: TGTGCCAGCAGCCTGTACGGGTCAGGGACACTCACTGAAGCTTTCTTT. Residues: CASSLYGSGTLTEAFF.

The CDR3 loop reads CASSRQTGGLTEAFF. Here the CDR3 DNA reads TGTGCCAGCAGTCGGCAGACAGGGGGCCTAACTGAAGCTTTCTTT. The V gene is TRBV6-5, the J gene TRBJ1-1, with 10 bases matching TRBD1. The CDR3 is 15 residues long. Germline V gene data show CDR1 as MNHEY and CDR2 as SVGAGI. V lost 5 bases, J lost 5 bases, and 8 bases stayed unmatched.

V and J are TRBV30 and TRBJ1-1; D not resolved. There are 12 residues in the CDR3. Germline V CDR1 and CDR2: GTSNPN, SVGIG (reference sequence). The germline V and J ends were trimmed by 5 bases and 2 bases, with 9 bases remaining between them. DNA for the CDR3: TGTGCCTGGGACAAGGGCAACACTGAAGCTTTCTTT. Translation: CAWDKGNTEAFF.

This chain links TRBV28 with TRBJ1-3, with 7 bases lining up with TRBD1. The CDR3 has 15 residues. The V and J ends lost 5 bases and 2 bases, in that order; junction bases with no gene match: 6. Germline loops: CDR1 MDHEN, CDR2 SYDVKM. CDR3 region: CASSLITGAGNTIYF. CDR3 DNA: TGTGCCAGCAGTCTCATAACAGGGGCTGGAAACACCATATATTTT.

The rearrangement uses TRBV5-5 and TRBJ1-3; D perhaps matches TRBD1 (5 bases). From germline, CDR1 is SGHKS and CDR2 YYEKEE (reference sequence). The CDR3 covers 19 residues. Trimming left V 1 base short and J 0 bases short, with 20 bases between. CDR3 in amino acids: CASSLQRGIQVNSGNTIYF. The CDR3 region has the DNA TGTGCCAGCAGCTTGCAGCGGGGGATACAGGTCAACTCTGGAAACACCATATATTTT.

The chain uses TRBV2 and TRBJ1-1; D perhaps matches TRBD1 (6 bases). This CDR3 region has 17 residues. Germline assignment: CDR1 SNHLY and CDR2 FYNNEI. Between the trimmed V and J ends, which lost 3 bases and 2 bases, there was a span of 19 bases. The chain's CDR3 is CASSEGWTALHNTEAFF. CDR3 nucleotide sequence: TGTGCCAGCAGTGAGGGCTGGACAGCGCTTCATAACACTGAAGCTTTCTTT.

The V gene is TRBV11-1, the J gene TRBJ2-7, with 12 nucleotides matching TRBD2. The junction had 11 bases not matched to a gene; V was cut back by 7 bases and J by 1 base. CDR1 SGHAT and CDR2 FQDESV come from the germline V gene (reference sequence). The CDR3 consists of 17 residues. In nucleotides, the CDR3 is TGTGCCAGCACCGCTACGACTAGCGGGAGAGGATCCTACGAGCAGTACTTC. This encodes CASTATTSGRGSYEQYF. Using reference TRBV11-1 and TRBJ2-7 for the parts outside the CDR3, the full variable domain is EAEVAQSPRYKITEKSQAVAFWCDPISGHATLYWYRQILGQGPELLVQFQDESVVDDSQLPKDRFSAERLKGVDSTLKIQPAELGDSAMYLCASTATTSGRGSYEQYFGPGTRLTVT.

This clone was detected a few times. The chain joins TRBV2 to TRBJ1-1; tentatively, D is TRBD1 (6 bases). V lost 9 bases to trimming and J lost 5 bases, with 16 bases between them. The germline CDR1 and CDR2 sequences are SNHLY and FYNNEI. This CDR3 has 13 residues. This chain's CDR3 is CARGANSRTEAFF. For the CDR3, the DNA is TGTGCCAGGGGGGCCAATAGTCGGACTGAAGCTTTCTTT.

CDR3 sequence reads: CASSRRENTEAFF. CDR3 DNA sequence: TGTGCCAGCAGTCGGAGGGAGAACACTGAAGCTTTCTTT. The chain links TRBV6-5 to TRBJ1-1; D remains unclear. V shed 5 bases and J shed 1 base, with 8 bases lying between them. The CDR3 consists of 13 residues. Germline lookup yields CDR1 MNHEY and CDR2 SVGAGI.

This clone came up once. This chain links TRBV23-1 with TRBJ1-2; 8 positions agree with TRBD1. TRBV23-1 has ORF status, its function being uncertain. The CDR3 extends over 16 amino acids. The junction had 9 bases not matched to a gene; V was cut back by 0 bases and J by 6 bases. CDR3: CASSQSAGGAIDGYTF. Written as DNA, the CDR3 is TGCGCCAGCAGTCAATCGGCAGGGGGCGCGATCGATGGCTACACCTTC.

V usage is TRBV18 and J usage is TRBJ1-1; possibly TRBD1 for D (5 bases). CDR1 KGHSH and CDR2 LQKENI come from the germline V gene. The CDR3 loop spans 14 amino acids. Between the trimmed V and J ends, which lost 8 bases and 2 bases, there was a span of 15 bases. In DNA, the CDR3 is TGTGCCAGCACTATCGGGACGGGCAACACTGAAGCTTTCTTT. Its protein product is CASTIGTGNTEAFF.